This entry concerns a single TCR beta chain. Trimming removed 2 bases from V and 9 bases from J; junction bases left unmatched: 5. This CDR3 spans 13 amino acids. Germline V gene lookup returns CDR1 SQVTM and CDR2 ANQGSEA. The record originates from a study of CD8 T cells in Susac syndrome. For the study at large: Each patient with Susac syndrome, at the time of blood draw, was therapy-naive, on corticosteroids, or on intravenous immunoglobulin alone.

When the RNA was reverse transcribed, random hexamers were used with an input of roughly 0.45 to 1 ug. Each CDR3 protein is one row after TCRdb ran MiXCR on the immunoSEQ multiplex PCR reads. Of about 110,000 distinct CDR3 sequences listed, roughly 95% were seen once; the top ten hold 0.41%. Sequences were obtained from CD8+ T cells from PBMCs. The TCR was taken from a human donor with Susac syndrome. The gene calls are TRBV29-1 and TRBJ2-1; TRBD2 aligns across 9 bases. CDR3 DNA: TGCAGCGTTGAATTAGCGGGGGTGGTTGAGCAGTTCTTC. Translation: CSVELAGVVEQFF.